These 21 T cell receptor beta chains came from one sample sequenced in a study of T-cell memory formation after mild COVID-19. TCRdb ran MiXCR on the 5' RACE reads and lists one entry per CDR3 protein. The sample has about 350,000 distinct CDR3 sequences; around an eighth are singletons. The sample taken for sequencing was PBMCs or a T cell subset sorted from them (not recorded which). The receptors come from a man aged 18 to 30 who had mild COVID-19 (a few samples of this study predate the infection). Cell type and time point are not known.

The V and J genes are TRBV4-1 and TRBJ2-1, with 8 nucleotides matching TRBD2. V gave up 4 bases and J gave up 9 bases; unmatched junction bases: 11. This CDR3 is built from 15 residues. Germline CDR1 reads MGHRA; CDR2 reads YSYEKL. The CDR3 bases are TGCGCCAGCAGCCCCACCCCCCGGGAGGGCGGTGAGCAGTTCTTC. It encodes CASSPTPREGGEQFF.

In its sample, this clonotype was seen many times. The V and J genes are TRBV7-8 and TRBJ2-4, with 8 nucleotides matching TRBD1. Unmatched junction bases numbered 7, after V lost 4 bases and J lost 2 bases. This CDR3 spans 16 amino acids. Per germline, CDR1 SGHVS and CDR2 FQNEAQ. The CDR3 loop is CASSYSGGATKNIQYF. The CDR3 DNA reads TGTGCCAGCAGCTACTCAGGGGGCGCGACCAAAAACATTCAGTACTTC.

This clonotype was recorded many times. The V call is TRBV5-1, the J call TRBJ2-3, with D possibly matching TRBD1 (5 bases). Per germline, CDR1 SGHRS and CDR2 YFSETQ. Deletions cut 4 bases from V and 4 bases from J, with 22 bases between. The CDR3 consists of 17 residues. The CDR3 DNA reads TGCGCCAGCAGCCCGGGCCTCGGACATGGGTCCGCAGATACGCAGTATTTT. This codes for CASSPGLGHGSADTQYF.

This clonotype was observed a few times. The chain links TRBV27 to TRBJ2-1; TRBD2 matches at 7 bases. Germline V gene lookup returns CDR1 MNHEY and CDR2 SMNVEV (reference sequence). The CDR3 runs 12 residues. The junction had 6 bases not matched to a gene; V was cut back by 5 bases and J by 11 bases. DNA for the CDR3: TGTGCCAGCAGTCGGGGGGATGGAAAGCAGTTCTTC. Encoded protein: CASSRGDGKQFF.

The chain combines TRBV7-2 with TRBJ2-1, with D possibly matching TRBD1 (6 bases). The CDR3 consists of 13 residues. The V gene's germline CDR1 is SGHTA and CDR2 FQGNSA. The ends were cut back, 7 bases at V and 10 bases at J, with 17 bases in the middle. CDR3 sequence: CASNPTGPGEQFF. CDR3 coding DNA: TGTGCCAGCAACCCGACAGGCCCAGGGGAGCAGTTCTTC.

This clonotype was picked up many times. This chain connects TRBV5-1 to TRBJ2-3; 9 bases agree with TRBD1. V gave up 4 bases and J gave up 3 bases; unmatched junction bases: 6. This CDR3 contains 15 residues. The germline CDR1 and CDR2 sequences are SGHRS and YFSETQ. The CDR3: CASSGDRVRTDTQYF. For the CDR3, the DNA is TGCGCCAGCAGCGGGGACAGGGTTAGAACAGATACGCAGTATTTT.

This clonotype appeared once. This chain connects TRBV15 to TRBJ1-6, with no clear D. This CDR3 has 14 amino acids. Germline CDR1 reads LNHNV; CDR2 reads YYDKDF (reference sequence). V shed 5 bases and J shed 8 bases, with 13 bases lying between them. The CDR3 is CATSGFSSDSPLHF. The CDR3 region has the DNA TGTGCCACCAGCGGGTTTTCCTCGGATTCACCCCTCCACTTT. The full variable domain, in which reference TRBV15 and TRBJ1-6 provide the parts outside the CDR3, is DAMVIQNPRYQVTQFGKPVTLSCSQTLNHNVMYWYQQKSSQAPKLLFHYYDKDFNNEADTPDNFQSRRPNTSFCFLDIRSPGLGDTAMYLCATSGFSSDSPLHFGNGTRLTVT.

The J gene is TRBJ1-5, the V gene TRBV6-6; no reliable D call. This CDR3 is built from 13 residues. The germline CDR1 and CDR2 sequences are MNHNY and SVGAGI (reference sequence). The germline V and J ends were trimmed by 7 bases and 4 bases, with 11 bases remaining between them. In DNA form, the CDR3 reads TGTGCCAGCACCGCGGGTCCTAATCAGCCCCAGCATTTT. This translates into CASTAGPNQPQHF.

This clonotype was observed a handful of times. The V call is TRBV12-5, the J call TRBJ2-1; 10 nucleotides line up with TRBD2. The germline V gene encodes CDR1 LGHNT and CDR2 FRNRAP. This CDR3 contains 15 residues. V shed 0 bases and J 9 bases; nucleotides not matched to a gene: 5. The CDR3 spells CASGLVLAGVSEQFF. The CDR3 region has the DNA TGTGCTAGTGGTTTGGTTCTAGCGGGGGTGAGTGAGCAGTTCTTC.

The chain uses TRBV7-9 and TRBJ2-1; no clear D. The ends were cut back, 4 bases at V and 2 bases at J, with 12 bases in the middle. Germline assignment: CDR1 SEHNR and CDR2 FQNEAQ (reference sequence). The CDR3 length is 15 residues. The CDR3 sequence: CASSSPRVPYNEQFF. Here the CDR3 DNA reads TGTGCCAGCAGCTCCCCCAGAGTACCCTACAATGAGCAGTTCTTC.

The chain links TRBV18 to TRBJ2-7; 7 nucleotides line up with TRBD1. V lost 5 bases, J lost 3 bases, and 13 bases stayed unmatched. Germline CDR1 and CDR2: KGHSH and LQKENI. The CDR3 is 16 amino acids. The CDR3: CASSYKQTGIYYEQYF. The CDR3 nucleotides are TGTGCCAGCTCATACAAGCAGACAGGGATATACTACGAGCAGTACTTC.

This clonotype was observed a handful of times. The chain uses TRBV4-3 and TRBJ2-3, with 10 bases aligning to TRBD2. The CDR3 extends over 15 amino acids. The trim removed 6 bases at V and 0 bases at J, leaving 3 bases unmatched. Germline loops: CDR1 LGHNA, CDR2 YSLEER. The CDR3 reads CASSSSGGSTDTQYF. The DNA for the CDR3 is TGCGCCAGCAGTAGTAGCGGGGGGAGCACAGATACGCAGTATTTT.

V gene TRBV28 combines with J gene TRBJ1-5; D remains unclear. There are 12 residues in the CDR3. Trimming left V 5 bases short and J 5 bases short, with 7 bases between. Germline loops: CDR1 MDHEN, CDR2 SYDVKM. CDR3 sequence reads: CASSTWDQPQHF. In DNA, the CDR3 is TGTGCCAGCAGTACGTGGGATCAGCCCCAGCATTTT.

This clonotype turned up a few times. This chain uses TRBV4-1 with TRBJ2-7; TRBD1 might be the D (7 bases). V lost 0 bases, J lost 2 bases, and 11 bases lay in between. Looked up from germline, CDR1 is MGHRA and CDR2 is YSYEKL. The CDR3 sequence is 15 residues long. The CDR3 region is CASSQEGGGPYEQYF. DNA of the CDR3: TGCGCCAGCAGCCAAGAAGGAGGGGGCCCCTACGAGCAGTACTTC.

The chain links TRBV29-1 to TRBJ1-2; D is ambiguous. There are 9 residues in the CDR3. V dropped 0 bases and J dropped 8 bases, with 1 base sitting between them. Germline V lookup: CDR1 SQVTM, CDR2 ANQGSEA. The CDR3 loop is CSVEEGYTF. In DNA form, the CDR3 reads TGCAGCGTTGAAGAAGGCTACACCTTC.

This clonotype was seen ten or more times. The chain couples TRBV30 to TRBJ1-1, with D unclear. CDR1 is GTSNPN and CDR2 is SVGIG in the germline V gene (reference sequence). V dropped 4 bases and J dropped 5 bases, with 14 bases sitting between them. The CDR3 runs 13 residues. CDR3 in amino acids: CAWTRSGGTEAFF. CDR3 nucleotides: TGTGCCTGGACTCGGTCAGGCGGAACTGAAGCTTTCTTT.

This chain connects TRBV7-2 to TRBJ2-7, with D hard to call. CDR3 length equals 15 residues. Trimming stripped 5 bases from V and 2 bases from J, with 16 bases between. The germline gives CDR1 SGHTA, CDR2 FQGNSA. This chain's CDR3 is CASSQAPGQTYEQYF. DNA of the CDR3: TGTGCCAGCAGCCAGGCCCCGGGCCAGACCTACGAGCAGTACTTC.

The CDR3 reads CASSPGTSRGNEQFF. The CDR3 region has the DNA TGTGCCAGCAGCCCTGGGACTAGTCGTGGCAATGAGCAGTTCTTC. The rearrangement links TRBV5-5 to TRBJ2-1, with 8 bases lining up with TRBD2. Germline V gives CDR1 SGHKS, CDR2 YYEKEE (reference sequence). The CDR3 covers 15 residues. After removal of 4 bases from V and 6 bases from J, the junction contained 9 bases not matched to a gene.

The chain employs TRBV4-2 and TRBJ1-2; TRBD1 aligns across 9 bases. The CDR3 covers 14 residues. V lost 3 bases and J lost 7; bases outside the gene matches: 6. The germline CDR1 and CDR2 sequences are LGHNA and YNFKEQ. The CDR3 DNA sequence: TGTGCCAGCAGCCACACTATGACAGGGGGTGGCTACACCTTC. The encoded protein is CASSHTMTGGGYTF.

J is TRBJ1-4 and V is TRBV27; D may be TRBD1 (5 bases). The CDR3 length is 17 residues. CDR1 MNHEY and CDR2 SMNVEV come from the germline V gene (reference sequence). Deletions cut 6 bases from V and 0 bases from J, with 17 bases between. This chain's CDR3 is CASRALGPSATNEKLFF. For the CDR3, the DNA is TGTGCCAGCAGGGCTCTGGGACCCTCGGCAACTAATGAAAAACTGTTTTTT.

As concerns this clonotype: One end of the junction varies from germline; a read error may be responsible. This chain uses TRBV7-6 with TRBJ2-2; tentative D call: TRBD1 (6 bases). Germline CDR1 and CDR2: SGHVS and FNYEAQ. The CDR3 is 13 residues long. CDR3 amino acids: CASSLAGQGELIF. The DNA of the CDR3 is TGTGCCAGCAGCTTAGCGGGACAAGGGGAGCTGATTTTT.